These 14 T cell receptor beta chains were sequenced from one sample in a study of CD8+ T cells in alopecia areata. RNA was extracted and reverse transcribed into cDNA as the sequencing template. The data were produced by immunoSEQ multiplex PCR, yet TCRdb's version contains in-frame clones alone and is incomplete. This sample yields some 120,000 clones, of which roughly 55% are seen a single time; 4.5% to 6% belongs to the top ten. Treatment meaning: oral pan-JAK inhibitor, 5-10 mg twice daily. This material consisted of CD4+ T cells sorted from blood, taken at week 4, from a patient treated with tofacitinib. These receptors came from a human donor with alopecia areata.

V and J are TRBV7-9 and TRBJ2-7; perhaps D is TRBD1 or TRBD2 (5 bases each). V was shortened by 3 bases and J by 4 bases, with 13 bases between the two germline ends. Germline V gene lookup returns CDR1 SEHNR and CDR2 FQNEAQ (reference sequence). The CDR3 sequence is 14 residues long. As DNA, the CDR3 is TGTGCCAGCAGCTTCGGGACGGCAACGTACGAGCAGTACTTC. Its protein product is CASSFGTATYEQYF.

This clone was found once. The V call is TRBV30, the J call TRBJ2-3, with a possible D match to TRBD1 (5 bases). The CDR3 sequence is 13 residues long. Germline V gene lookup returns CDR1 GTSNPN and CDR2 SVGIG (reference sequence). Trimming cost V 3 bases and J 3 bases, with 10 bases left between them. The CDR3 coding sequence is TGTGCCTGGAGAATTGGGGCAACAGATACGCAGTATTTT. Residues: CAWRIGATDTQYF.

The chain couples TRBV30 to TRBJ2-3; D unresolved. With 0 bases removed from V and 4 bases from J, the gap between germline ends came to 8 bases. The germline V gene has CDR1 GTSNPN and CDR2 SVGIG (reference sequence). The CDR3 contains 13 residues. The DNA of the CDR3 is TGTGCCTGGAGTGTAAGGCAGGCAGATACGCAGTATTTT. It yields the protein CAWSVRQADTQYF.

The chain has TRBV30 and TRBJ2-7; no firm D call. Germline lookup yields CDR1 GTSNPN and CDR2 SVGIG (reference sequence). The CDR3 has 14 residues. Trimming took off 2 bases at V and 6 bases at J, with 17 bases between the two ends. The CDR3 region is CAWSSGGTSSEQYF. CDR3 nucleotide sequence: TGTGCCTGGAGTTCAGGTGGTACCTCTTCCGAGCAGTACTTC.

This clone occurred a few times. A read error may account for a junction end that differs from germline. The rearrangement joins TRBV10-3 to TRBJ2-7, with no clear D. Germline V gene data show CDR1 as ENHRY and CDR2 as SYGVKD. The CDR3 runs 13 residues. For the CDR3, the DNA is TGTGCCATCAGTGAGTCGTTATTGGACCGGCGAGGCTTC. Residues: CAISESLLDRRGF.

The table lists this clone with a count of one. The chain is built from TRBV15 and TRBJ1-2, with 11 bases that match TRBD1. Trimming at V came to 1 base and at J to 7 bases, leaving 5 bases not matched to a gene. CDR3 length: 15 residues. From germline, CDR1 is LNHNV and CDR2 YYDKDF (reference sequence). The CDR3 nucleotides are TGTGCCACCAGCAGAGTCGGGACAGGGGGTGTTGGCTACACCTTC. Translating it yields CATSRVGTGGVGYTF.

This chain connects TRBV6-1 to TRBJ1-1, with 8 bases fitting TRBD1. Unmatched junction bases numbered 10, after V lost 4 bases and J lost 3 bases. The germline V gene has CDR1 MNHNS and CDR2 SASEGT. CDR3 size: 16 residues. The CDR3 coding sequence is TGTGCCAGCAGTGCACAGGGGCTACAGGGGGACACTGAAGCTTTCTTT. Translation gives CASSAQGLQGDTEAFF.

The chain has TRBV4-1 and TRBJ2-1, with 14 bases aligning to TRBD2. The V and J ends lost 2 bases and 4 bases, in that order; junction bases with no gene match: 4. The CDR3 loop spans 17 amino acids. The germline CDR1 and CDR2 sequences are MGHRA and YSYEKL. The CDR3 DNA reads as TGCGCCAGCAGCCAACGACTAGCGGGAGGGCCTTACAATGAGCAGTTCTTC. Translating gives CASSQRLAGGPYNEQFF.

This clone was counted only a few times. V is TRBV29-1 and J is TRBJ2-5; no clear D gene. The CDR3 has 14 residues. CDR1 and CDR2 (germline): SQVTM, ANQGSEA. V lost 0 bases, J lost 7 bases, and 15 bases lay in between. The DNA for the CDR3 is TGCAGCGTTGAAGACGACTCCAGTCTAGGGACCCAGTACTTC. Its protein product is CSVEDDSSLGTQYF. Looking up the rest from reference TRBV29-1 and TRBJ2-5 gives the full variable domain: SAVISQKPSRDICQRGTSLTIQCQVDSQVTMMFWYRQQPGQSLTLIATANQGSEATYESGFVIDKFPISRPNLTFSTLTVSNMSPEDSSIYLCSVEDDSSLGTQYFGPGTRLLVL.

The rearrangement joins TRBV14 to TRBJ2-2, with TRBD1 identical over 7 bases. The CDR3 consists of 16 residues. Germline V CDR1 and CDR2: SGHDN, FVKESK. The V segment lost 2 bases and the J segment 1 base; nucleotides outside the gene matches: 4. The CDR3 DNA reads as TGTGCCAGCAGCCAAAGGACAGGATTGAACACCGGGGAGCTGTTTTTT. Translated, it gives CASSQRTGLNTGELFF. The variable domain in full, completed from reference TRBV14 and TRBJ2-2, reads EAGVTQFPSHSVIEKGQTVTLRCDPISGHDNLYWYRRVMGKEIKFLLHFVKESKQDESGMPNNRFLAERTGGTYSTLKVQPAELEDSGVYFCASSQRTGLNTGELFFGEGSRLTVL.

This chain joins TRBV5-4 and TRBJ2-7; tentative D call: TRBD2 (6 bases). This CDR3 contains 16 residues. Trimming took 3 bases from V and 7 from J, leaving 23 bases between them. Germline V gene sequence: CDR1 SGHNT, CDR2 YYREEE (reference sequence). CDR3 DNA: TGTGCCAGCAGCTGGGGAGGAACAGGCCCCGAGAGGGAGCAGTACTTC. Translation: CASSWGGTGPEREQYF.

There are a few counts of this clone. The V gene is TRBV19, the J gene TRBJ2-5, with D possibly being TRBD1 or TRBD2 (5 bases each). The CDR3 is made up of 15 amino acids. Looked up from germline, CDR1 is LNHDA and CDR2 is SQIVND (reference sequence). V lost 3 bases and J 2 bases, leaving 13 bases between the germline ends. The DNA of the CDR3 is TGTGCCAGTAGTATCGGGGCCACAGTTCAAGAGACCCAGTACTTC. Protein sequence: CASSIGATVQETQYF.

The rearrangement links TRBV5-1 to TRBJ2-3; 9 bases are a match to TRBD1. Germline trimming cut 0 bases from V and 0 bases from J; bases unmatched to any gene: 11. Per the germline V gene, CDR1 is SGHRS and CDR2 is YFSETQ. This CDR3 comprises 19 residues. For the CDR3, the DNA is TGCGCCAGCAGCTTGGGGACGGGACAGGGCTATACTAGCACAGATACGCAGTATTTT. Translated: CASSLGTGQGYTSTDTQYF.

The rearrangement links TRBV5-1 to TRBJ2-3; D ambiguous. This CDR3 region has 18 residues. Germline assignment: CDR1 SGHRS and CDR2 YFSETQ. Trimming took 1 base from V and 5 from J, leaving 23 bases between them. CDR3 in amino acids: CASSLISRPQVVGDTQYF. Written as DNA, the CDR3 is TGCGCCAGCAGCTTGATTTCCAGGCCCCAGGTCGTGGGAGATACGCAGTATTTT.